These T cell receptor beta chains were read from a single sample in a study of OX40 agonist ivuxolimab in advanced cancers. Profiling relied on immunoSEQ multiplex PCR, and the TCRdb table lists in-frame clones only, not all of them. The profile covers around 44,000 clones, with about 87% appearing a single time and about a third taken by the ten largest. The material sequenced was CD4+ or CD8+ T cells sorted from blood, taken in a trial of the OX40 agonist ivuxolimab. The receptors shown here come from an adult with an advanced solid tumor such as melanoma, head and neck, liver or kidney cancer. Both conserved end residues are trimmed from each CDR3. The D gene is left open where the match is weak.

>TRBV6-1|TRBJ1-2|.
ASSEESGRNYGYT
>TRBV5-1|TRBJ2-2|.
ASSLEGPTNTGELF
>TRBV9|TRBJ2-6|.
ASSGGISGANVLT
>TRBV19|TRBJ1-1|.
ASSTNGVQRAF
>TRBV18|TRBJ2-2|.
ASSPPGRANTGELF
>TRBV11-2|TRBJ1-3|.
ASSHYDTIY
>TRBV6-1|TRBJ2-3|.
ASSGPSTDTQY
>TRBV19|TRBJ1-1|.
ASSNGAWDPEAF
>TRBV5-1|TRBJ2-1|TRBD1
ASSEGDRSSYNEQF
>TRBV14|TRBJ2-1|TRBD2
ASSAWRERNEQF
>TRBV7-9|TRBJ2-3|.
ASSPVLDTQY
>TRBV6-5|TRBJ2-3|.
ASRGAGFTHTQY
>TRBV19|TRBJ1-5|.
ASSSAVNQPQH
>TRBV5-4|TRBJ2-1|.
ASSDRLLTKYNEQF
>TRBV6-1|TRBJ2-2|.
ASSGRGPTGELF
>TRBV10-3|TRBJ2-3|.
AILAVRTDTQY
>TRBV7-3|TRBJ1-2|.
ASSLGRSYGYT
>TRBV4-1|TRBJ2-5|.
ASSRMLGLQETQY
>TRBV5-4|TRBJ1-4|.
ASSLINEKLF
>TRBV11-2|TRBJ2-7|.
ASSRSGSSLSYEQY
>TRBV28|TRBJ1-2|.
ASSPADRYYGYT
>TRBV4-1|TRBJ1-2|.
ASSQGADVNYGYT
>TRBV11-2|TRBJ2-7|.
ASSLAAYEQY
>TRBV5-4|TRBJ2-7|.
ASSRDLYEQY
>TRBV6-1|TRBJ2-3|.
ASRRTDTQY
>TRBV29-1|TRBJ2-2|.
SVQGRDTGELF
>TRBV6-4|TRBJ2-1|.
AISGTNNEQF
>TRBV7-2|TRBJ2-4|TRBD2
ASSLASGRNIQY
>TRBV6-4|TRBJ1-2|.
ASSSSGAGIYGYT
>TRBV5-6|TRBJ1-2|.
ASSLYGGYT
>TRBV7-8|TRBJ2-7|TRBD2
ASSLALAGVSEQY
>TRBV28|TRBJ1-1|.
ASSLPETMVEAF
>TRBV18|TRBJ1-2|.
ASSPLTGFYGYT
>TRBV5-1|TRBJ1-1|.
ASSLVAGNTEAF
>TRBV28|TRBJ1-2|.
ASTGADGYT
>TRBV5-1|TRBJ1-6|.
ASSLATGTPGDSPLH
>TRBV2|TRBJ2-2|TRBD1
ASRGPGQGTGELF
>TRBV19|TRBJ2-4|TRBD2
ASTGTSSAKNIQY
>TRBV18|TRBJ1-3|.
ASSPRDNSGNTIY
>TRBV7-8|TRBJ1-1|TRBD1
ASSYTTGGNTEAF
>TRBV5-1|TRBJ2-2|TRBD2
ASSLRPAGDTGELF
>TRBV5-1|TRBJ2-5|TRBD2
ASRTGLAGPQETQY
>TRBV19|TRBJ1-3|.
ASTSIGQPRDTIY
>TRBV6-6|TRBJ2-7|.
ASSYSRLEQY
>TRBV6-5|TRBJ1-5|.
ASSYDGNQPQH
>TRBV5-1|TRBJ2-5|.
ASSLFQGQKETQY
>TRBV6-4|TRBJ1-4|TRBD1
ASIQGGVSTNEKLF
>TRBV2|TRBJ1-3|.
ASSDRFRSGNTIY
>TRBV28|TRBJ2-5|.
ASNPPGGVKTQY
>TRBV9|TRBJ2-1|TRBD2
ASSVVPSGKNNEQF
>TRBV7-2|TRBJ1-2|.
ASSKPGSNYGYT
>TRBV28|TRBJ2-5|TRBD2
ASDAGELETQY
>TRBV21-1|.|.
ASSKEGTFPYEQY
>TRBV5-1|TRBJ2-1|.
ASSLAASMGNEQF
>TRBV2|TRBJ1-2|.
ASSKGSYT
>TRBV5-1|TRBJ2-7|.
ASSPGSADEQY
>TRBV5-1|TRBJ2-3|TRBD2
ASSLGASGVTDTQY
>TRBV18|TRBJ1-2|.
ASSPPVGGAAYGYT
>TRBV11-3|TRBJ2-3|.
ASKSSGPGATDTQY
>TRBV28|TRBJ1-3|.
ASSLRGASGNTIY